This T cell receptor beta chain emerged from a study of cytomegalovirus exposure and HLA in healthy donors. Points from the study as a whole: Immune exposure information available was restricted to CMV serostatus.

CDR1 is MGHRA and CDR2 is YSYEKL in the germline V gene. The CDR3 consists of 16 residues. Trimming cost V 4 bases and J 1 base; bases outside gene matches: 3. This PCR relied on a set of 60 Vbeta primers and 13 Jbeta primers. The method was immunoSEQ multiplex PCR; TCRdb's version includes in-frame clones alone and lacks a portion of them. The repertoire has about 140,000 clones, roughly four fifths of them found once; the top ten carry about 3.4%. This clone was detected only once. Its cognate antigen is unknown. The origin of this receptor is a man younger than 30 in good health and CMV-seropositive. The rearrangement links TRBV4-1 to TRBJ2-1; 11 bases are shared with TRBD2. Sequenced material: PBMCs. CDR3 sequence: CASSPGLAGSYNEQFF. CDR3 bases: TGCGCCAGCAGCCCCGGACTAGCGGGTTCCTACAATGAGCAGTTCTTC.